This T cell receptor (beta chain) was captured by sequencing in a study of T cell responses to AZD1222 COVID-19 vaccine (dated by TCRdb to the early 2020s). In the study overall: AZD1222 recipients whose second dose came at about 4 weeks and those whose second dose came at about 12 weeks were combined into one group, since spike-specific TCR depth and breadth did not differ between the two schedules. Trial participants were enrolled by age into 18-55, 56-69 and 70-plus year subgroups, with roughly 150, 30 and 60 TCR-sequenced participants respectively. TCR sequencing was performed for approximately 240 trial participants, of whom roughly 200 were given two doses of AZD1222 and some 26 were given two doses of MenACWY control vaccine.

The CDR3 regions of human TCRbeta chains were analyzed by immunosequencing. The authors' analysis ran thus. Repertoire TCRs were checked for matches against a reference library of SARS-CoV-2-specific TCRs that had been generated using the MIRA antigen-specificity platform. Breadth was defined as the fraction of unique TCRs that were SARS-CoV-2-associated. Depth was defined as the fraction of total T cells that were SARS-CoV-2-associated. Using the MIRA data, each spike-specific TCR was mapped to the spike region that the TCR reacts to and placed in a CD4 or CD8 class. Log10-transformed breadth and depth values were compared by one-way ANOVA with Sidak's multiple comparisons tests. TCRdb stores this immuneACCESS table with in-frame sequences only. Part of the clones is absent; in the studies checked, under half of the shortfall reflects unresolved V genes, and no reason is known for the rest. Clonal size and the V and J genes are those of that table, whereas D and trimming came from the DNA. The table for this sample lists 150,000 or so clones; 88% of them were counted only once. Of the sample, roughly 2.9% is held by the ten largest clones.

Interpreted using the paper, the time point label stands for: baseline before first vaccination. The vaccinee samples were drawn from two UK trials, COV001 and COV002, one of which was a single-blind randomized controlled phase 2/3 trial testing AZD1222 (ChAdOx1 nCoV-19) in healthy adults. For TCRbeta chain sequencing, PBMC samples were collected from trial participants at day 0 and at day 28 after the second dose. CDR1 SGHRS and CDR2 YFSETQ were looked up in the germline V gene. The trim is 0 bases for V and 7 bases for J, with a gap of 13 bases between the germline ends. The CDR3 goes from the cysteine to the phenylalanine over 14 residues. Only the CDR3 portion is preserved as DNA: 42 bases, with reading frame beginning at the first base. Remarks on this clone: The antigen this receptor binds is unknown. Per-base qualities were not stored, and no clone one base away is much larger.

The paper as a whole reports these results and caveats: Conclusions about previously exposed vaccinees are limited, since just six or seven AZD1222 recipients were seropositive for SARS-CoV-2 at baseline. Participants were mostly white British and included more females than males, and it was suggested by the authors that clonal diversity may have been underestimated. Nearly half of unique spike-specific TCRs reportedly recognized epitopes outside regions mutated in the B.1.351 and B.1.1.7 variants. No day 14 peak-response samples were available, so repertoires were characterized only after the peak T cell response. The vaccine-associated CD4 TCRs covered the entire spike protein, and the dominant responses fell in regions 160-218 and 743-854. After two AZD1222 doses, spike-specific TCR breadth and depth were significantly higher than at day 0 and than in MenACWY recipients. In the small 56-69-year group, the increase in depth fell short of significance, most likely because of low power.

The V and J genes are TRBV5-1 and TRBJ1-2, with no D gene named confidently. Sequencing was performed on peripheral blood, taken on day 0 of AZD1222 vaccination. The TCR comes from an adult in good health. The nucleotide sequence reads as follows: TGCGCCAGCAGCTTGGGGGCGCAATGGTCTGGCTACACCTTC. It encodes CASSLGAQWSGYTF.